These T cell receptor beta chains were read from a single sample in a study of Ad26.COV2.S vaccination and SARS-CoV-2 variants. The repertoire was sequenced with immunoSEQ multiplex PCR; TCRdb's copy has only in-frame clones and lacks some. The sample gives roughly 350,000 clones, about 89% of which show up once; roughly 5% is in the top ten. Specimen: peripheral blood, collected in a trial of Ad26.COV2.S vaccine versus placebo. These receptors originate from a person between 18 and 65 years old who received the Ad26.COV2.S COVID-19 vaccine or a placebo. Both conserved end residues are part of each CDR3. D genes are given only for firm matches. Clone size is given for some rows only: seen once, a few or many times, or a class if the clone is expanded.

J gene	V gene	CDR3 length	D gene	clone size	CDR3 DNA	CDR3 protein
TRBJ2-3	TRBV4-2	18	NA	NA	TGTGCCAGCAGCCAAGAAGGAGCGGACGGGAGAGGCACAGATACGCAGTATTTT	CASSQEGADGRGTDTQYF
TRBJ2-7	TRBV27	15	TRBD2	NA	TGTGCCAGCAGTTCCGGACTAGCGGGGCCCTACGAGCAGTACTTC	CASSSGLAGPYEQYF
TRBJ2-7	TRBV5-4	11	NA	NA	TGTGCCAGCAGCTCCTCCTACGAGCAGTACTTC	CASSSSYEQYF
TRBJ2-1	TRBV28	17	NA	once	TGTGCCAGCAGTCTTCCCGGGTACAGGGCGAAGGGGAATGAGCAGTTCTTC	CASSLPGYRAKGNEQFF
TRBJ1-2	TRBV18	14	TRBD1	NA	TGTGCCAGCTCACGAGGGGACAGTACGGGGGGCTACACCTTC	CASSRGDSTGGYTF
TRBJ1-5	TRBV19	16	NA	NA	TGTGCCAGTAGTATAGACTTCGGTTTCTCCCCCGGGGGCCAGCATTTT	CASSIDFGFSPGGQHF
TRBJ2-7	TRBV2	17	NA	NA	TGTGCCAGCAGTGAGTGGGATGGGCCCGGTAGCTCCTACGAGCAGTACTTC	CASSEWDGPGSSYEQYF
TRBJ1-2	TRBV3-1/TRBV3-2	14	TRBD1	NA	TGTGCCAGCAGCCCACCGAGGGGGCACGGTGGCTACACCTTC	CASSPPRGHGGYTF
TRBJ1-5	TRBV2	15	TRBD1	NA	TGTGCCAGCAGTGTGACAGGGACTAGCAATCAGCCCCAGCATTTT	CASSVTGTSNQPQHF
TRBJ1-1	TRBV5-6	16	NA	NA	TGTGCCAGCAGCTTGGCGCGGCGGACGCGGGACACTGAAGCTTTCTTT	CASSLARRTRDTEAFF
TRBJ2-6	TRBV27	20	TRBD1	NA	TGTGCCAGCAGTTTCCGTCCCCCGGGACAGGGGGCCTCTGGGGCCAACGTCCTGACTTTC	CASSFRPPGQGASGANVLTF
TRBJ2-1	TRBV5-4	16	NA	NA	TGTGCCAGCAGCTTGGACCCACTAGGTTCCTACAATGAGCAGTTCTTC	CASSLDPLGSYNEQFF
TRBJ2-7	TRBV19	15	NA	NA	TGTGCCAGTAGTTTCGTTTTGGACAGAACCTACGAGCAGTACTTC	CASSFVLDRTYEQYF
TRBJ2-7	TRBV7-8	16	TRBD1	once	TGTGCCAGCAGCTTAGGTCGACAGGGGAATCGCGACGAGCAGTACTTC	CASSLGRQGNRDEQYF
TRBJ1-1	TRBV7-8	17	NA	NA	TGTGCCAGCAGCCGCTTGGCGGGGGTAAGGGGGAACACTGAAGCTTTCTTT	CASSRLAGVRGNTEAFF
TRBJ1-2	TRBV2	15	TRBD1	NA	TGTGCCAGCAGCGGACAGGGGCAAGCTAACTATGGCTACACCTTC	CASSGQGQANYGYTF
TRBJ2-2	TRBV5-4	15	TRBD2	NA	TGTGCCAGCAGCTTGACTAGCGGGGGTTTCGGGGAGCTGTTTTTT	CASSLTSGGFGELFF
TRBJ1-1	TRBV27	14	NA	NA	TGTGCCAGCAGTACCTTGATGGGGAACACTGAAGCTTTCTTT	CASSTLMGNTEAFF
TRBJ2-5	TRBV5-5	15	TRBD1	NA	TGTGCCAGCAGCTTGGAACAGGGGGGAGTAGAGACCCAGTACTTC	CASSLEQGGVETQYF
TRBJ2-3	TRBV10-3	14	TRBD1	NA	TGTGCCATCAGCGGGACAGGGGGCACAGATACGCAGTATTTT	CAISGTGGTDTQYF
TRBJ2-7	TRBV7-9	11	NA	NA	TGTGCCAGCAGCTTACGGCACGAGCAGTACTTC	CASSLRHEQYF
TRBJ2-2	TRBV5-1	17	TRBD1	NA	TGCGCCAGCAGCTGGGGGACAGGGGGACTGAGTGACGGGGAGCTGTTTTTT	CASSWGTGGLSDGELFF
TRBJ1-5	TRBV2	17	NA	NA	TGTGCCAGCAGTGAAGGGCAGGTCGATTATAGCAATCAGCCCCAGCATTTT	CASSEGQVDYSNQPQHF
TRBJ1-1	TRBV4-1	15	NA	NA	TGCGCCAGCAGCCAAGAAGGGTATACTAACACTGAAGCTTTCTTT	CASSQEGYTNTEAFF
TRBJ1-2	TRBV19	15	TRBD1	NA	TGTGCCAGTAGTAGTACGGGGACAGGCGCCTATGGCTACACCTTC	CASSSTGTGAYGYTF
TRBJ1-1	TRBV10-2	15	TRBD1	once	TGCGCCACCCGGGACAGGGGCGGTCTGAACACTGAAGCTTTCTTT	CATRDRGGLNTEAFF
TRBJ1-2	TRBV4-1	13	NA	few	TGCGCCAGCAGCCAAGGCGCGGGGGGTGGCTACACCTTC	CASSQGAGGGYTF